This T cell receptor (beta chain) was identified in a study of memory CD4+ T cells and cytomegalovirus serostatus. Study-wide results and limits: Median bootstrapped AUC for CMV status was about 0.96 originally, approximately 0.91 US-trained.

A word on this clone: The antigen is unknown.

The CDR3 spans 13 residues. Germline V gives CDR1 MNHNS, CDR2 SASEGT. V shed 6 bases and J shed 6 bases, with 15 bases lying between them. Only in-frame clones appear in the TCRdb table, and some are missing; sequencing was by immunoSEQ multiplex PCR. The sample has about 53,000 clones; 80% to 90% are singletons. The sort gate was single viable CD3+CD4+CD8-CD45RO+ cells for memory CD4+ T cells. After thawing, CD4+ T cells were positively selected. This clonotype was obtained from an adult in good health and CMV-seronegative. Sequenced material: memory CD4+ T cells from blood. The rearrangement uses TRBV6-1 and TRBJ2-7; tentative D call: TRBD1 (5 bases). The CDR3 DNA follows: TGTGCCAGCAGGACAGTATACGGCGGCGAGCAGTACTTC. It codes for CASRTVYGGEQYF.